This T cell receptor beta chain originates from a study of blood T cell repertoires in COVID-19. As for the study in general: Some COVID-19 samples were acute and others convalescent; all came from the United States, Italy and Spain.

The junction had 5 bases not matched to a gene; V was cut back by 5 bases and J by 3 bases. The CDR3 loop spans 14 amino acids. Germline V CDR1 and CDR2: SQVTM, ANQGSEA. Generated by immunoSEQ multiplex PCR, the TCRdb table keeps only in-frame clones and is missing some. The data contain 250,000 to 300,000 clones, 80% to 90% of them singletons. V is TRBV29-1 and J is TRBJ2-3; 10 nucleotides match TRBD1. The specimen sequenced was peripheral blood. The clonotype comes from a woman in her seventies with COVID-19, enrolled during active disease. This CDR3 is CSVQDRGSTDTQYF. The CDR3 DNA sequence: TGCAGCGTTCAGGACAGGGGGTCTACAGATACGCAGTATTTT.